Shown below are 7 T cell receptor beta chains from a single sample sequenced in a study of T cell responses to AZD1222 COVID-19 vaccine. The data were produced by immunoSEQ multiplex PCR, yet TCRdb's version contains in-frame clones alone and is incomplete. This sample carries approximately 110,000 clones, 80% to 95% of them seen once, and the ten largest clones take approximately 1.2%. Sequencing used peripheral blood, obtained on day 0 of AZD1222 vaccination. The receptors were gathered from an adult in good health.

The chain has TRBV7-2 and TRBJ1-3; a possible D gene is TRBD1 (5 bases). The CDR3 sequence is 17 residues long. Germline assignment: CDR1 SGHTA and CDR2 FQGNSA. V lost 1 base, J lost 0 bases, and 13 bases lay in between. The CDR3 DNA sequence: TGTGCCAGCAGCTTAGTCGCGGGGCCAAGCTCTGGAAACACCATATATTTT. Encoded protein: CASSLVAGPSSGNTIYF.

V and J are TRBV11-3 and TRBJ2-7, with D hard to call. CDR3 length: 13 amino acids. CDR1 SGHNT and CDR2 YENEEA come from the germline V gene. V gave up 2 bases and J gave up 5 bases, with 10 bases separating them. The CDR3 here is CASSLTSLDEQYF. CDR3 sequence (DNA): TGTGCCAGCAGCTTAACCTCGTTAGACGAGCAGTACTTC.

This rearrangement joins TRBV7-6 to TRBJ1-6; D call uncertain. The CDR3 has 16 amino acids. The germline CDR1 and CDR2 sequences are SGHVS and FNYEAQ. V lost 5 bases, J lost 7 bases, and 18 bases lay in between. The CDR3 protein is CASSPRSRKLNSPLHF. CDR3 DNA sequence: TGTGCCAGCAGCCCTCGAAGCCGCAAACTAAATTCACCCCTCCACTTT.

The chain uses TRBV28 and TRBJ2-2; possibly TRBD1 for D (6 bases). From germline, CDR1 is MDHEN and CDR2 SYDVKM. Trimming removed 8 bases from V and 7 bases from J, with 11 bases in between. The CDR3 extends over 12 amino acids. For the CDR3, the DNA is TGTGCCAGCGCTGGGGGCATCGGGGAGCTGTTTTTT. The encoded protein is CASAGGIGELFF.

J is TRBJ1-5 and V is TRBV15; D call uncertain. Germline CDR1 is LNHNV and CDR2 is YYDKDF (reference sequence). This CDR3 has 14 residues. V was cut by 3 bases and J by 2 bases, with 8 bases left in between. This chain's CDR3 is CATSRIRGNQPQHF. Written as DNA, the CDR3 is TGTGCCACCAGCAGGATCCGGGGCAATCAGCCCCAGCATTTT.

The rearrangement joins TRBV9 to TRBJ2-3; 9 bases agree with TRBD2. This CDR3 has 15 amino acids. Germline lookup yields CDR1 SGDLS and CDR2 YYNGEE. Trimming took 4 bases from V and 0 from J; bases not matched to a gene: 3. This CDR3 is CASSPSGTSTDTQYF. The CDR3 coding sequence is TGTGCCAGCAGCCCTAGCGGGACTAGCACAGATACGCAGTATTTT.

The chain recombines TRBV18 with TRBJ2-1; TRBD1 agrees at 7 bases. V was clipped by 5 bases and J by 6 bases; unmatched bases: 7. The CDR3 has 14 amino acids. CDR1 is KGHSH, CDR2 LQKENI, per germline. DNA of the CDR3: TGTGCCAGCTCATCACGACAGGGCCGCAATGAGCAGTTCTTC. This sequence encodes CASSSRQGRNEQFF.